The 26 T cell receptor beta chains below all came from one sample that was sequenced in a study of T-cell reconstitution after alpha-beta-depleted transplantation in children. TCRbeta library preparation incorporated unique molecular identifiers. TCRdb reprocessed the PCR reads via MiXCR and lists one record per CDR3 protein. Of 190,000 or so distinct CDR3 sequences in the sample, approximately 6.8% were seen once. The material was PBMCs from the stem cell graft donor, obtained from the stem cell graft. The receptors derive from a human donor who donated a stem cell graft to a child with Wiskott-Aldrich syndrome.

V is TRBV27 and J is TRBJ1-2; 12 nucleotides line up with TRBD1. This CDR3 spans 14 amino acids. Germline assignment: CDR1 MNHEY and CDR2 SMNVEV (reference sequence). Trimming took 8 bases from V and 7 from J; bases not matched to a gene: 8. The CDR3 loop is CASGYRDRGLGYTF. The CDR3 bases are TGTGCCAGCGGATACCGGGACAGGGGGCTTGGCTACACCTTC.

In its sample, this clonotype was seen a few times. The chain links TRBV11-3 to TRBJ2-1; the D gene is possibly TRBD2 (5 bases). This CDR3 has 15 residues. Trimming took 0 bases from V and 5 from J, leaving 11 bases between them. The germline gives CDR1 SGHNT, CDR2 YENEEA. The CDR3 loop is CASSLDKAGNNEQFF. CDR3 in DNA: TGTGCCAGCAGCTTAGATAAAGCCGGGAACAATGAGCAGTTCTTC.

This clonotype was seen repeatedly, ten times or more. The chain joins TRBV24-1 to TRBJ2-5; D uncertain. CDR3 size: 12 residues. Between the trimmed V and J ends, which lost 1 base and 5 bases, there was a span of 4 bases. Germline CDR1 and CDR2: KGHDR and SFDVKD. The CDR3 sequence: CATSDFGETQYF. CDR3 nucleotide sequence: TGTGCCACCAGTGATTTCGGGGAGACCCAGTACTTC.

This clonotype was picked up many times. This chain uses TRBV12-3 or TRBV12-4 with TRBJ1-2; 7 nucleotides agree with TRBD1. V lost 2 bases to trimming and J lost 0 bases; unmatched junction nucleotides: 12. The CDR3 runs 18 residues. CDR3 sequence reads: CASSLRTGYTLANYGYTF. The CDR3 DNA sequence: TGTGCCAGCAGTTTACGGACAGGCTATACATTAGCTAACTATGGCTACACCTTC.

This clonotype was seen repeatedly, ten times or more. The chain has TRBV5-5 and TRBJ1-6, with D hard to call. CDR1 is SGHKS, CDR2 YYEKEE, per germline (reference sequence). The V and J ends lost 1 base and 7 bases respectively, with 6 bases between them. CDR3 length: 13 amino acids. CDR3 region: CASSLSYNSPLHF. For the CDR3, the DNA is TGTGCCAGCAGCTTGAGTTACAATTCACCCCTCCACTTT.

At least ten counts were recorded for this clonotype. The chain carries TRBV12-3 or TRBV12-4 and TRBJ2-3; D may be TRBD2 (5 bases). Trimming pared 4 bases from V and 2 bases from J, leaving 10 bases between. This CDR3 is 14 amino acids long. This CDR3 is CASSWTSYTDTQYF. CDR3 in DNA: TGTGCCAGCAGTTGGACTTCATACACAGATACGCAGTATTTT.

This clonotype was recorded many times. The chain is built from TRBV5-1 and TRBJ2-1, with D unclear. Germline V gene sequence: CDR1 SGHRS, CDR2 YFSETQ. The V gene lost 3 bases and the J gene lost 10 bases, with 14 bases spanning the gap. This CDR3 comprises 13 residues. This CDR3 reads CASSSDKLREQFF. In DNA, the CDR3 is TGCGCCAGCAGCTCCGACAAACTCCGCGAGCAGTTCTTC.

This clonotype was counted many times. The chain recombines TRBV5-1 with TRBJ2-3, with no clear D. CDR3 length: 15 residues. From germline, CDR1 is SGHRS and CDR2 YFSETQ. Between the trimmed V and J ends, which lost 2 bases and 4 bases, there was a span of 14 bases. This CDR3 reads CASSFGPSGADTQYF. CDR3 DNA sequence: TGCGCCAGCAGCTTCGGACCCTCAGGCGCAGATACGCAGTATTTT. Full variable domain (remainder filled in from reference TRBV5-1 and TRBJ2-3): KAGVTQTPRYLIKTRGQQVTLSCSPISGHRSVSWYQQTPGQGLQFLFEYFSETQRNKGNFPGRFSGRQFSNSRSEMNVSTLELGDSALYLCASSFGPSGADTQYFGPGTRLTVL.

This clonotype was seen many times. This sequence joins TRBV5-1 and TRBJ2-4; the D gene is possibly TRBD1 (6 bases). This CDR3 region has 15 residues. V lost 4 bases to trimming and J lost 9 bases, with 20 bases between them. CDR1 and CDR2 (germline): SGHRS, YFSETQ. The CDR3 coding sequence is TGCGCCAGCAGCCGACAAACGGACAGCAAGGGCATTCAGTACTTC. Translated, it gives CASSRQTDSKGIQYF.

The chain employs TRBV3-1 and TRBJ2-7, with 9 bases identical to TRBD1. The junction had 6 bases not matched to a gene; V was cut back by 0 bases and J by 0 bases. CDR1 is LGHDT and CDR2 is YNNKEL in the germline V gene (reference sequence). The CDR3 has 17 amino acids. The CDR3 region is CASSQDILDRGSYEQYF. CDR3 nucleotides: TGTGCCAGCAGCCAAGATATACTGGACAGGGGCTCCTACGAGCAGTACTTC.

This clonotype was seen more than once but under ten times. The V and J genes are TRBV5-1 and TRBJ2-1; weak D call: TRBD2 (7 bases). CDR1 is SGHRS, CDR2 YFSETQ, per germline. The V gene lost 0 bases and the J gene lost 0 bases, with 16 bases spanning the gap. The CDR3 consists of 18 residues. The CDR3 nucleotides read TGCGCCAGCAGCTTGGCCGGGGCGGGGGCGAGCTCCTACAATGAGCAGTTCTTC. Translated: CASSLAGAGASSYNEQFF.

In its sample, this clonotype was seen many times. The CDR3 DNA follows: TGTGCCAGCAGCCCACCAGGGACAGGGCGGTTGAGTGAAAAACTGTTTTTT. Its translation is CASSPPGTGRLSEKLFF. The rearrangement uses TRBV7-9 and TRBJ1-4; 9 bases map to TRBD1. This CDR3 spans 17 amino acids. After removal of 5 bases from V and 7 bases from J, the junction contained 14 bases not matched to a gene. The V gene's germline CDR1 is SEHNR and CDR2 FQNEAQ (reference sequence). Filled out from reference TRBV7-9 and TRBJ1-4, the complete variable domain reads DTGVSQNPRHKITKRGQNVTFRCDPISEHNRLYWYRQTLGQGPEFLTYFQNEAQLEKSRLLSDRFSAERPKGSFSTLEIQRTEQGDSAMYLCASSPPGTGRLSEKLFFGSGTQLSVL.

The genes are TRBV18 and TRBJ1-1; 8 bases are shared with TRBD1. This CDR3 contains 17 residues. Germline V lookup: CDR1 KGHSH, CDR2 LQKENI. V gave up 0 bases and J gave up 3 bases; unmatched junction bases: 9. Here the CDR3 DNA reads TGTGCCAGCTCACCACCCCGGGACAGGTGGGTGGACACTGAAGCTTTCTTT. Its protein is CASSPPRDRWVDTEAFF.

The sample holds many counts of this clonotype. The chain combines TRBV29-1 with TRBJ2-3, with 12 bases matching TRBD2. Germline V gene lookup returns CDR1 SQVTM and CDR2 ANQGSEA. CDR3 size: 15 residues. The V segment lost 6 bases and the J segment 2 bases; nucleotides outside the gene matches: 6. CDR3: CSVKGLAGPTDTQYF. The CDR3 DNA is TGCAGCGTGAAAGGACTAGCGGGACCCACAGATACGCAGTATTTT.

This sequence joins TRBV3-1 and TRBJ2-1, with no clear D. V was shortened by 2 bases and J by 5 bases, with 13 bases between the two germline ends. CDR3 length: 15 residues. Germline CDR1 LGHDT, CDR2 YNNKEL (reference sequence). CDR3 sequence: CASSQRPLMDNEQFF. CDR3 sequence (DNA): TGTGCCAGCAGCCAAAGGCCCCTAATGGACAATGAGCAGTTCTTC.

The rearrangement links TRBV19 to TRBJ1-1, with a tentative D call TRBD1 (5 bases). Germline V gene lookup returns CDR1 LNHDA and CDR2 SQIVND (reference sequence). This CDR3 has 13 residues. Trimming stripped 7 bases from V and 4 bases from J, with 13 bases between. The chain's CDR3 is CASKEGRGTEAFF. The CDR3 DNA reads TGTGCCAGTAAGGAGGGACGCGGCACTGAAGCTTTCTTT.

This clonotype was observed at least ten times. The genes are TRBV7-9 and TRBJ2-7; TRBD2 agrees at 10 bases. V lost 2 bases, J lost 5 bases, and 3 bases stayed unmatched. The CDR3 has 14 residues. CDR1 and CDR2 (germline): SEHNR, FQNEAQ (reference sequence). CDR3 nucleotide sequence: TGTGCCAGCAGCTTAACTAGCGGGGCTAACGAGCAGTACTTC. Amino acids: CASSLTSGANEQYF. Full variable domain (missing parts from reference TRBV7-9 and TRBJ2-7): DTGVSQNPRHKITKRGQNVTFRCDPISEHNRLYWYRQTLGQGPEFLTYFQNEAQLEKSRLLSDRFSAERPKGSFSTLEIQRTEQGDSAMYLCASSLTSGANEQYFGPGTRLTVT.

This clonotype appeared many times. The gene calls are TRBV29-1 and TRBJ1-1; D not resolved. Trimming removed 3 bases from V and 8 bases from J, with 10 bases in between. Germline V gene lookup returns CDR1 SQVTM and CDR2 ANQGSEA. CDR3 length equals 11 residues. The CDR3 spells CSVDRQPEAFF. CDR3 nucleotides: TGCAGCGTTGATAGGCAGCCCGAAGCTTTCTTT.

This clonotype has at least ten counts. The chain joins TRBV7-2 to TRBJ2-1; D possibly uses TRBD1 or TRBD2 (5 bases each). The germline V gene has CDR1 SGHTA and CDR2 FQGNSA. V gave up 1 base and J gave up 8 bases, with 6 bases separating them. This CDR3 region has 12 residues. The CDR3 spells CASSLGGYEQFF. In nucleotides, the CDR3 is TGTGCCAGCAGCTTAGGGGGGTATGAGCAGTTCTTC.

The chain uses TRBV6-2 or TRBV6-3 and TRBJ2-5, with no clear D. The CDR3 covers 14 residues. Germline assignment: CDR1 MNHEY and CDR2 SVGEGT. Between the trimmed V and J ends, which lost 2 bases and 4 bases, there was a span of 11 bases. The CDR3 nucleotides read TGTGCCAGCAGTTACCCACAGCTTCGAGAGACCCAGTACTTC. Translating gives CASSYPQLRETQYF.

The chain has TRBV6-1 and TRBJ2-7; a weak D match, TRBD2 (6 bases). The CDR3 is 15 residues long. Germline V lookup: CDR1 MNHNS, CDR2 SASEGT. With 2 bases removed from V and 6 bases from J, the gap between germline ends came to 17 bases. The CDR3 region has the DNA TGTGCCAGCAGTGAAATGATCGGGGGTGTCCCCGAGCAGTACTTC. This encodes CASSEMIGGVPEQYF.

Notes on this clonotype: A much larger clone sits a single nucleotide away, making a read error possible. The DNA for the CDR3 is TGCAGTGCTAGCTCTACATTCCCACAGAATACGCAGTATTTT. Amino acid sequence: CSASSTFPQNTQYF. The rearrangement links TRBV20-1 to TRBJ2-3; no definite D call. Trimming stripped 3 bases from V and 7 bases from J, with 17 bases between. From germline, CDR1 is DFQATT and CDR2 SNEGSKA (reference sequence). The CDR3 length is 14 residues.

The chain carries TRBV5-6 and TRBJ2-3; D uncertain. The end of the DNA is better explained by TRBJ1-5, so the J call may be wrong. The CDR3 is 13 amino acids. CDR1 is SGHDT and CDR2 is YYEEEE in the germline V gene. CDR3 sequence (DNA): TGTGCCAGCAGCCCCGAGGGAGTGAATCTTCAGCATTTT. Translating it yields CASSPEGVNLQHF.

V usage is TRBV6-5 and J usage is TRBJ2-7; D ambiguous. The V and J ends lost 6 bases and 2 bases respectively, with 2 bases between them. Germline V gives CDR1 MNHEY, CDR2 SVGAGI. The CDR3 is made up of 10 amino acids. The CDR3 loop reads CASSTYEQYF. CDR3 coding DNA: TGTGCCAGCAGCACCTACGAGCAGTACTTC.

This clonotype showed up many times. The chain joins TRBV11-2 to TRBJ2-1; D is unresolved. V shed 6 bases and J shed 6 bases, with 21 bases lying between them. Germline-derived CDR1 and CDR2 are SGHAT and FQNNGV. This CDR3 spans 16 amino acids. CDR3 sequence: CASRPAKPALSNEQFF. Written as DNA, the CDR3 is TGTGCCAGCAGGCCTGCAAAACCGGCCCTTAGCAATGAGCAGTTCTTC.

This clonotype was found a few times. The J gene is TRBJ2-7, the V gene TRBV14; 9 bases are a match to TRBD1. V lost 3 bases to trimming and J lost 3 bases; unmatched junction nucleotides: 9. Germline V gene sequence: CDR1 SGHDN, CDR2 FVKESK. This CDR3 region has 16 residues. Here the CDR3 reads CASSHYTGGRGYEQYF. The DNA of the CDR3 is TGTGCCAGCAGCCACTATACAGGGGGCCGGGGCTACGAGCAGTACTTC.